This T cell receptor beta chain was sequenced for a study of vaccination and CD4 T cells after COVID-19. Overall study context: Nasal swab PCR had shown SARS-CoV-2 positivity in the convalescent patients (roughly 9 mild cases, one severe case).

Described treatment: roughly 10-day PBMC culture with coronavirus spike peptide pools or control peptides (ViraFEST assay). Details on this clonotype: What it recognizes is unknown.

Cultured CD4+ T cell DNA was sequenced using the Oncomine TCR Beta short-read assay. MiXCR was run by TCRdb on the PCR reads, yielding one entry per CDR3 protein. The sample holds 9,500 to 10,000 distinct CDR3 sequences; around 67% are singletons and the top ten take around a third. Germline lookup yields CDR1 SEHNR and CDR2 FQNEAQ (reference sequence). The junction had 2 bases not matched to a gene; V was cut back by 3 bases and J by 4 bases. The CDR3 runs 13 residues. V gene TRBV7-9 combines with J gene TRBJ2-7, with 8 bases fitting TRBD2. This clonotype originated in a human donor who had recovered from COVID-19. Sequenced input: CD4+ T cells from blood, cultured in vitro. The CDR3 DNA reads as TGTGCCAGCAGCTTGAGCGGGGGATACGAGCAGTACTTC. It specifies CASSLSGGYEQYF.